This is a list of T cell receptor beta chains from one sample in a study of blood T cell repertoires in COVID-19. Sequencing used immunoSEQ multiplex PCR; TCRdb keeps in-frame clones, though not all of them. There are around 170,000 clones in the sample; about four fifths occur only once, and about 8.3% lies in the top ten. The specimen sequenced was peripheral blood. These receptors were collected from a woman between 70 and 85 years old with COVID-19, enrolled during active disease. CDR3s include the opening cysteine and the closing phenylalanine or tryptophan. Each record gives: D gene, V gene, J gene, clone size, CDR3 protein, CDR3 DNA. A D gene is named only where the DNA matches it firmly. A row's size may be missing; if present it is once, few, many or a size class.

D: NA; V: TRBV6-1; J: TRBJ1-6; size: NA; CDR3: CASGEAPIGPLHF; DNA: TGTGCTTCGGGAGAGGCCCCCATTGGACCCCTCCACTTT
D: TRBD2; V: TRBV7-2; J: TRBJ2-2; size: NA; CDR3: CASSLILGLAANTGELFF; DNA: TGTGCCAGCAGCTTAATACTAGGACTAGCGGCGAACACCGGGGAGCTGTTTTTT
D: NA; V: TRBV6-4; J: TRBJ2-3; size: NA; CDR3: CASSDEEGARTQYF; DNA: TGTGCCAGCAGCGACGAGGAGGGGGCGAGGACGCAGTATTTT
D: NA; V: TRBV4-1; J: TRBJ2-7; size: NA; CDR3: CASSLVVGGGPYEQYF; DNA: TGCGCCAGCAGCCTGGTAGTGGGGGGAGGACCCTACGAGCAGTACTTC
D: TRBD2; V: TRBV11-3; J: TRBJ2-2; size: NA; CDR3: CASSKTSGATGELFF; DNA: TGTGCCAGCAGCAAGACTAGCGGAGCTACCGGGGAGCTGTTTTTT
D: TRBD1; V: TRBV5-6; J: TRBJ2-7; size: NA; CDR3: CASSRRTGLINYEQYF; DNA: TGTGCCAGCAGCCGACGGACAGGCCTGATAAACTACGAGCAGTACTTC
D: TRBD2; V: TRBV5-5; J: TRBJ2-1; size: once; CDR3: CASSRGLAGEYNEQFF; DNA: TGTGCCAGCAGCAGGGGACTAGCGGGAGAATACAATGAGCAGTTCTTC
D: NA; V: TRBV5-6; J: TRBJ2-2; size: NA; CDR3: CASTNRELSNTGELFF; DNA: TGTGCCAGCACCAACAGGGAATTGTCGAACACCGGGGAGCTGTTTTTT
D: NA; V: TRBV11-3; J: TRBJ1-3; size: NA; CDR3: CASSLGPTSASGNTIYF; DNA: TGTGCCAGCAGCTTAGGTCCTACGAGCGCCTCTGGAAACACCATATATTTT
D: TRBD1; V: TRBV5-1; J: TRBJ1-2; size: NA; CDR3: CASTLEGGVGYGYTF; DNA: TGCGCCAGCACCTTGGAAGGGGGCGTAGGCTATGGCTACACCTTC
D: TRBD2; V: TRBV5-6; J: TRBJ2-1; size: NA; CDR3: CASSLAGLAGALNEQFF; DNA: TGTGCCAGCAGCCTAGCTGGACTAGCGGGAGCCCTCAATGAGCAGTTCTTC
D: NA; V: TRBV19; J: TRBJ2-7; size: NA; CDR3: CASSIEAGPTYEQYF; DNA: TGTGCCAGTAGTATAGAAGCAGGGCCCACCTACGAGCAGTACTTC
D: NA; V: TRBV29-1; J: TRBJ2-1; size: once; CDR3: CSVATRVSYNEQFF; DNA: TGCAGCGTCGCCACTAGAGTCTCCTACAATGAGCAGTTCTTC
D: TRBD1; V: TRBV19; J: TRBJ2-7; size: NA; CDR3: CASSIRTGTFKIFEQYF; DNA: TGTGCCAGTAGTATACGGACAGGGACCTTCAAGATCTTCGAGCAGTACTTC
D: TRBD2; V: TRBV6-2/TRBV6-3; J: TRBJ2-3; size: NA; CDR3: CASSYSLGLAGGDTQYF; DNA: TGTGCCAGCAGTTACTCCCTGGGACTAGCGGGAGGAGATACGCAGTATTTT
D: TRBD1; V: TRBV3-1/TRBV3-2; J: TRBJ1-5; size: NA; CDR3: CASSQERTGNWYSNQPQHF; DNA: TGTGCCAGCAGCCAAGAAAGGACAGGGAATTGGTATAGCAATCAGCCCCAGCATTTT
D: NA; V: TRBV5-6; J: TRBJ2-1; size: NA; CDR3: CASSLRRFGEQFF; DNA: TGTGCCAGCAGCCTCCGGAGGTTCGGTGAGCAGTTCTTC
D: TRBD2; V: TRBV7-3; J: TRBJ2-1; size: NA; CDR3: CASSPGWGGSYEQFF; DNA: TGTGCCAGCAGCCCCGGGTGGGGCGGGAGCTATGAGCAGTTCTTC
D: NA; V: TRBV6-5; J: TRBJ2-1; size: NA; CDR3: CASSYSLTGDFNEQFF; DNA: TGTGCCAGCAGTTACTCCCTTACAGGAGATTTTAATGAGCAGTTCTTC
D: NA; V: TRBV7-2; J: TRBJ2-4; size: NA; CDR3: CASSIGLAKNIQYF; DNA: TGTGCCAGCAGCATCGGACTAGCCAAAAACATTCAGTACTTC
D: NA; V: TRBV30; J: TRBJ2-4; size: NA; CDR3: CAWKGGAKNIQYF; DNA: TGTGCCTGGAAGGGGGGGGCCAAAAACATTCAGTACTTC
D: TRBD1; V: TRBV19; J: TRBJ2-5; size: NA; CDR3: CASRRGQGKTQYF; DNA: TGTGCCAGTAGACGAGGACAGGGGAAGACCCAGTACTTC
D: NA; V: TRBV18; J: TRBJ1-6; size: few; CDR3: CASSEAAANSPLHF; DNA: TGTGCCAGCTCCGAAGCCGCGGCGAATTCACCCCTCCACTTT
D: NA; V: TRBV30; J: TRBJ1-5; size: NA; CDR3: CAWSFFGRDQPQHF; DNA: TGTGCCTGGAGTTTCTTTGGCAGGGATCAGCCCCAGCATTTT
D: TRBD2; V: TRBV7-2; J: TRBJ2-5; size: once; CDR3: CASSIDGTSGPKGQETQYF; DNA: TGTGCCAGCAGCATCGACGGGACTAGCGGGCCTAAGGGACAAGAGACCCAGTACTTC
D: TRBD1; V: TRBV5-5; J: TRBJ1-5; size: NA; CDR3: CASSPTGGYQPQHF; DNA: TGTGCCAGCAGCCCGACAGGGGGCTATCAGCCCCAGCATTTT
D: TRBD1; V: TRBV5-4; J: TRBJ2-5; size: NA; CDR3: CASSLGDRGWEETQYF; DNA: TGTGCCAGCAGCTTGGGGGACAGGGGTTGGGAAGAGACCCAGTACTTC
D: NA; V: TRBV2; J: TRBJ2-1; size: NA; CDR3: CASRGGPSNEQFF; DNA: TGTGCCAGTAGAGGTGGCCCAAGCAATGAGCAGTTCTTC
D: TRBD2; V: TRBV7-9; J: TRBJ2-1; size: once; CDR3: CASSWTSGLGNEQFF; DNA: TGTGCCAGCAGCTGGACTAGCGGATTGGGGAATGAGCAGTTCTTC
D: TRBD1; V: TRBV5-1; J: TRBJ2-2; size: once; CDR3: CASSPRQGLTGELFF; DNA: TGCGCCAGCAGCCCAAGACAGGGCCTTACCGGGGAGCTGTTTTTT
D: NA; V: TRBV7-9; J: TRBJ1-1; size: NA; CDR3: CASSPSGGEAFF; DNA: TGTGCCAGCAGCCCCTCAGGTGGCGAAGCTTTCTTT
D: NA; V: TRBV20-1; J: TRBJ1-6; size: NA; CDR3: CSASRQEVNSPLHF; DNA: TGCAGTGCTAGTCGGCAGGAGGTTAATTCACCCCTCCACTTT
D: TRBD1; V: TRBV7-9; J: TRBJ2-7; size: NA; CDR3: CASRRGTGGKEQYF; DNA: TGTGCCTCCAGGCGAGGGACAGGGGGAAAGGAGCAGTACTTC
D: NA; V: TRBV7-2; J: TRBJ1-1; size: NA; CDR3: CASSPHGGINTEAFF; DNA: TGTGCCAGCAGCCCCCACGGGGGGATTAACACTGAAGCTTTCTTT
D: NA; V: TRBV2; J: TRBJ2-7; size: NA; CDR3: CASRETNYYEQYF; DNA: TGTGCCAGCAGGGAGACTAACTACTACGAGCAGTACTTC
D: NA; V: TRBV28; J: TRBJ2-7; size: NA; CDR3: CASSLQGRSSYEQYF; DNA: TGTGCCAGCAGTTTACAGGGAAGGAGCTCCTACGAGCAGTACTTC
D: TRBD2; V: TRBV28; J: TRBJ2-3; size: NA; CDR3: CASSTITGTSGRRDTQYF; DNA: TGTGCCAGCAGTACAATCACCGGGACTAGCGGGAGAAGAGATACGCAGTATTTT
D: TRBD1; V: TRBV6-5; J: TRBJ1-1; size: NA; CDR3: CASSSRQGMNTEAFF; DNA: TGTGCCAGCAGTTCTCGACAGGGGATGAACACTGAAGCTTTCTTT
D: TRBD1; V: TRBV7-2; J: TRBJ2-7; size: once; CDR3: CASSQGTGAYEQYF; DNA: TGTGCCAGCAGCCAGGGGACAGGTGCCTACGAGCAGTACTTC
D: NA; V: TRBV7-2; J: TRBJ1-3; size: once; CDR3: CASRGHSGNTIYF; DNA: TGTGCCAGCAGGGGGCACTCTGGAAACACCATATATTTT
D: NA; V: TRBV29-1; J: TRBJ2-2; size: NA; CDR3: CSVAKTGSFTGELFF; DNA: TGCAGCGTCGCCAAAACAGGGTCTTTCACCGGGGAGCTGTTTTTT
D: TRBD1; V: TRBV7-2; J: TRBJ2-1; size: NA; CDR3: CASSFLGGRGNEQFF; DNA: TGTGCCAGCAGCTTTCTAGGGGGCCGAGGAAATGAGCAGTTCTTC
D: NA; V: TRBV18; J: TRBJ2-7; size: few; CDR3: CASSPTGTREQYF; DNA: TGTGCCAGCTCACCTACAGGGACGAGGGAGCAGTACTTC
D: TRBD2; V: TRBV24-1; J: TRBJ2-1; size: NA; CDR3: CATSAAGLALYNEQFF; DNA: TGTGCCACCAGTGCAGCGGGACTAGCGCTCTACAATGAGCAGTTCTTC
D: TRBD2; V: TRBV7-9; J: TRBJ2-7; size: NA; CDR3: CASSSRTSGGTYEQYF; DNA: TGTGCCAGCAGCTCAAGGACTAGCGGGGGGACCTACGAGCAGTACTTC
D: NA; V: TRBV3-1/TRBV3-2; J: TRBJ2-4; size: NA; CDR3: CASSQRGGNIQYF; DNA: TGTGCCAGCAGCCAAAGGGGTGGAAACATTCAGTACTTC